This T cell receptor beta chain was profiled in a study of shared clonotypes between healthy human individuals. Overall study findings and caveats: Generally, estimated richness proved larger in naive subsets than it did in memory subsets.

TCRdb keeps only in-frame clones here, not all; method: immunoSEQ multiplex PCR. Of more than 500,000 clones listed, 85% to 95% are singletons. Germline CDR1 reads SGHVS; CDR2 reads FQNEAQ. Trimming took off 4 bases at V and 5 bases at J, with 11 bases between the two ends. This CDR3 comprises 13 residues. Naive CD8 cells were CD45RO-negative, positively selected for CCR7, excluding terminally differentiated effector memory CD45RA+ cells. On this clone: The antigen remains unidentified.

The chain combines TRBV7-8 with TRBJ1-1; no firm D call. The TCR sequence derives from a woman aged 25 to 39 in good health. Sequencing input: naive CD8+ T cells sorted from blood. The CDR3 nucleotides are TGTGCCAGCAGCTCATGGTCGGGGACTGAAGCTTTCTTT. This codes for CASSSWSGTEAFF. The whole variable domain, filled in from reference TRBV7-8 and TRBJ1-1, reads GAGVSQSPRYKVAKRGQDVALRCDPISGHVSLFWYQQALGQGPEFLTYFQNEAQLDKSGLPSDRFFAERPEGSVSTLKIQRTQQEDSAVYLCASSSWSGTEAFFGQGTRLTVV.